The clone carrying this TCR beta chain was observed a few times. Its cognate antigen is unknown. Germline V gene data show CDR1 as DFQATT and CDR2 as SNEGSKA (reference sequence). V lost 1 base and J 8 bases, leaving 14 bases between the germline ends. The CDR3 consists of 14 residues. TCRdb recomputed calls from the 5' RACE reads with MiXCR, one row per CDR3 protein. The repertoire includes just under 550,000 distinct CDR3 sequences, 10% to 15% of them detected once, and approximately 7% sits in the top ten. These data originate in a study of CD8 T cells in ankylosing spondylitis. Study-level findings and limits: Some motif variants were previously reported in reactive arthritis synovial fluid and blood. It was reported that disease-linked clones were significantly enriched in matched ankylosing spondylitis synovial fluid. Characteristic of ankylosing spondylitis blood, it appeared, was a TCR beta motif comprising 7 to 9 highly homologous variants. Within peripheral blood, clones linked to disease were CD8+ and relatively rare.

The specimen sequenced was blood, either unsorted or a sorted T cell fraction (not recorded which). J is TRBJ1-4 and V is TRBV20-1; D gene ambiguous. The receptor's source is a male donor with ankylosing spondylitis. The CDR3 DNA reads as TGCAGTGCTAGAGTTAGAGGGTCTGGGGAAAAACTGTTTTTT. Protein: CSARVRGSGEKLFF.